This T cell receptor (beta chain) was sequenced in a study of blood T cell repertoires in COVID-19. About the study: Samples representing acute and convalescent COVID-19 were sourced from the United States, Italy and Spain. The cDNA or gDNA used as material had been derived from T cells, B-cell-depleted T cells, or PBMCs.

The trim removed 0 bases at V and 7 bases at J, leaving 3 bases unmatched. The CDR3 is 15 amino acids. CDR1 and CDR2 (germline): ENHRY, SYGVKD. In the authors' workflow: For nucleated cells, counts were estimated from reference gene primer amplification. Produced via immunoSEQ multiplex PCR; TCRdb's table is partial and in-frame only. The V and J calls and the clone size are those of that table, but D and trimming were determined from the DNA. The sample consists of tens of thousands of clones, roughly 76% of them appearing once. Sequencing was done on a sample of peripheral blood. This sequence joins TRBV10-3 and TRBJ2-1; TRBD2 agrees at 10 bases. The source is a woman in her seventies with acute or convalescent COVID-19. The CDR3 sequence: CAISESNSGRNEQFF. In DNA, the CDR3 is TGTGCCATCAGTGAGTCCAATAGCGGGAGGAATGAGCAGTTCTTC.